This entry lists 11 T cell receptor beta chains sequenced from one sample in a study of T cell repertoires in cytomegalovirus infection. These receptors are not linked to any known antigen. TCRdb analysed the reads with MiXCR anew, one entry per CDR3 protein. Among 700,000 to 850,000 distinct CDR3 sequences listed, about 30% were seen once. Here the sequenced sample was cultured CD8+ T cells from PBMCs, taken from culture after CMV antigen stimulation. The receptors here all came from a human donor in good health (CMV status not recorded). Some clones in this sample may be carry-over from other donors' samples.

This clonotype was counted many times. The chain links TRBV6-1 to TRBJ1-2; 8 bases align to TRBD1. The CDR3 is 13 residues long. J gave up 4 bases and V 7 bases, and 5 bases lay outside the gene matches. CDR1 MNHNS and CDR2 SASEGT come from the germline V gene. The CDR3 sequence: CASTGGLGYGYTF. CDR3 bases: TGTGCCAGCACAGGGGGCTTAGGCTATGGCTACACCTTC.

The V call is TRBV6-5, the J call TRBJ2-6; D is uncertain. The V end lost 7 bases, the J end lost 0 bases, and 19 bases lay between the germline ends. The length of the CDR3 is 18 residues. CDR1 is MNHEY and CDR2 is SVGAGI in the germline V gene. The CDR3 bases are TGTGCCAGCACTACGAGTAACAGAGACCTCTCTGGGGCCAACGTCCTGACTTTC. Its protein is CASTTSNRDLSGANVLTF.

This clonotype was detected a few times. V usage is TRBV4-2 and J usage is TRBJ1-2, with D unclear. The CDR3 length is 17 residues. Germline CDR1 reads LGHNA; CDR2 reads YNFKEQ. Trimming cost V 0 bases and J 0 bases, with 14 bases left between them. CDR3 nucleotides: TGTGCCAGCAGCCAAGAAGGTGTAACCCACTCTAACTATGGCTACACCTTC. This gives the protein CASSQEGVTHSNYGYTF.

The chain recombines TRBV7-6 with TRBJ2-3; 7 bases align to TRBD1. This CDR3 has 18 amino acids. Germline loops: CDR1 SGHVS, CDR2 FNYEAQ. Losses at the gene ends were 0 bases for V and 0 bases for J; bases not matched to a gene: 9. The CDR3 sequence is CASSLALRDSASTDTQYF. DNA of the CDR3: TGTGCCAGCAGCTTAGCCCTAAGGGACAGTGCTAGCACAGATACGCAGTATTTT.

The chain joins TRBV28 to TRBJ2-4; D unclear. The CDR3 loop spans 14 amino acids. The germline V and J ends were trimmed by 2 bases and 6 bases, with 11 bases remaining between them. Germline V gene lookup returns CDR1 MDHEN and CDR2 SYDVKM. The CDR3: CASSLRRNTNIQYF. The DNA for the CDR3 is TGTGCCAGCAGTTTAAGGCGAAATACAAACATTCAGTACTTC.

Points on this clonotype: The DNA is left out, because the CDR3 cannot be placed on it with certainty; the CDR3 is given as TCRdb lists it. This sequence joins TRBV12-3 or TRBV12-4 and TRBJ2-2; TRBD2, as called in the table, went unchecked against the DNA. The CDR3 has 12 amino acids, counting both end residues. The CDR3 sequence is CASILEGSELFF.

This sequence joins TRBV20-1 and TRBJ2-1, with D possibly matching TRBD2 (6 bases). This CDR3 is 14 amino acids long. Germline CDR1 DFQATT, CDR2 SNEGSKA (reference sequence). Trimming shortened V by 6 bases and J by 4 bases, and 16 bases separated the two germline ends. In DNA, the CDR3 is TGCAGTGCCACCGGTCCGGCGGGGTACAATGAGCAGTTCTTC. Its protein product is CSATGPAGYNEQFF.

The chain carries TRBV18 and TRBJ2-2; D uncertain. V was shortened by 5 bases and J by 7 bases, with 23 bases between the two germline ends. CDR1 is KGHSH and CDR2 is LQKENI in the germline V gene. This CDR3 spans 17 amino acids. The CDR3: CASSFWPGWNRNGELFF. The CDR3 DNA sequence: TGTGCCAGCTCATTCTGGCCTGGCTGGAACCGTAACGGGGAGCTGTTTTTT.

There are a few counts of this clonotype. The rearrangement joins TRBV5-6 to TRBJ2-6; D may be TRBD2 (6 bases). Trimming stripped 4 bases from V and 0 bases from J, with 11 bases between. This CDR3 has 16 residues. Germline CDR1 SGHDT, CDR2 YYEEEE. The CDR3 here is CASSPEGSSGANVLTF. The CDR3 DNA reads as TGTGCCAGCAGCCCGGAGGGTAGCTCTGGGGCCAACGTCCTGACTTTC.

The J gene is TRBJ1-2, the V gene TRBV5-1; D remains unclear. Germline CDR1 SGHRS, CDR2 YFSETQ. This CDR3 is built from 13 residues. Trimming cost V 4 bases and J 4 bases, with 11 bases left between them. The CDR3 loop reads CASSVGDGYGYTF. The CDR3 DNA sequence: TGCGCCAGCAGCGTGGGTGACGGCTATGGCTACACCTTC.

The V gene is TRBV11-3, the J gene TRBJ1-1; D not resolved. CDR3 length: 14 amino acids. V shed 1 base and J shed 6 bases, with 12 bases lying between them. Germline-derived CDR1 and CDR2 are SGHNT and YENEEA. The CDR3 loop is CASSLADGLPEAFF. CDR3 DNA sequence: TGTGCCAGCAGCTTAGCGGATGGTCTGCCTGAAGCTTTCTTT.